The 25 T cell receptor beta chains below all came from one sample that was sequenced in a study of T cell responses to AZD1222 COVID-19 vaccine. Clones were sequenced by immunoSEQ multiplex PCR, and TCRdb holds only the in-frame ones, with some missing. The data show over 100,000 clones, roughly 90% seen once. Material: peripheral blood, obtained 28 days after the second AZD1222 dose. The receptors shown here come from an adult who received the AZD1222 COVID-19 vaccine.

The sample holds a few counts of this clone. The J gene is TRBJ1-1, the V gene TRBV4-3, with D perhaps TRBD1 (5 bases). Trimming took 0 bases from V and 7 from J, leaving 9 bases between them. The CDR3 is 13 amino acids. Germline values: CDR1 LGHNA, CDR2 YSLEER. The CDR3 DNA is TGCGCCAGCAGCCAAGATCTTGGGGGTGAAGCTTTCTTT. This sequence encodes CASSQDLGGEAFF.

The rearrangement uses TRBV6-2 or TRBV6-3 and TRBJ1-6; D is ambiguous. The V gene lost 0 bases and the J gene lost 7 bases, with 10 bases spanning the gap. The CDR3 consists of 15 residues. Germline values: CDR1 MNHEY, CDR2 SVGEGT. The CDR3 DNA reads TGTGCCAGCAGTTACTCGTTCGGGTCGAATTCACCCCTCCACTTT. Protein sequence: CASSYSFGSNSPLHF.

The chain recombines TRBV9 with TRBJ2-5; D is perhaps TRBD1 or TRBD2 (5 bases each). V was clipped by 3 bases and J by 9 bases, with 21 bases between them. This CDR3 region has 15 residues. Per the germline V gene, CDR1 is SGDLS and CDR2 is YYNGEE. This CDR3 reads CASSETAGYRGAQYF. The CDR3 nucleotides are TGTGCCAGCAGCGAAACCGCCGGGTACCGAGGGGCCCAGTACTTC.

The chain has TRBV15 and TRBJ1-4, with D uncertain. The CDR3 spans 14 residues. Trimming stripped 0 bases from V and 8 bases from J, with 10 bases between. Germline CDR1 is LNHNV and CDR2 is YYDKDF (reference sequence). The chain's CDR3 is CATSRDQNSEKLFF. Written as DNA, the CDR3 is TGTGCCACCAGCAGAGATCAGAATAGCGAAAAACTGTTTTTT.

This clone was counted once. The rearrangement uses TRBV5-1 and TRBJ1-4; D is perhaps TRBD1 (5 bases). V was clipped by 0 bases and J by 1 base, with 7 bases between them. The V gene's germline CDR1 is SGHRS and CDR2 YFSETQ. The CDR3 sequence is 15 residues long. The CDR3 loop reads CASSLGRGTNEKLFF. The CDR3 nucleotides are TGCGCCAGCAGCTTGGGGAGGGGAACTAATGAAAAACTGTTTTTT. The full variable domain, its missing parts supplied by reference TRBV5-1 and TRBJ1-4, is KAGVTQTPRYLIKTRGQQVTLSCSPISGHRSVSWYQQTPGQGLQFLFEYFSETQRNKGNFPGRFSGRQFSNSRSEMNVSTLELGDSALYLCASSLGRGTNEKLFFGSGTQLSVL.

This chain uses TRBV25-1 with TRBJ1-2, with a tentative D call TRBD1 (6 bases). Trimming pared 3 bases from V and 0 bases from J, leaving 11 bases between. The CDR3 sequence is 15 residues long. The germline CDR1 and CDR2 sequences are MGHDK and SYGVNS. The CDR3 is CASSERTDSNYGYTF. As DNA, the CDR3 is TGTGCCAGCAGTGAGCGGACAGATTCTAACTATGGCTACACCTTC.

The rearrangement links TRBV7-2 to TRBJ2-7; TRBD2 matches at 13 bases. J gave up 3 bases and V 8 bases, and 4 bases lay outside the gene matches. This CDR3 region has 14 residues. Germline V gene lookup returns CDR1 SGHTA and CDR2 FQGNSA. CDR3: CASALAGGVYEQYF. The CDR3 DNA follows: TGTGCCAGCGCACTAGCGGGGGGGGTCTACGAGCAGTACTTC.

V is TRBV19 and J is TRBJ1-1, with D possibly matching TRBD1 (6 bases). CDR1 is LNHDA, CDR2 SQIVND, per germline (reference sequence). The CDR3 loop spans 14 amino acids. The V end lost 6 bases, the J end lost 6 bases, and 17 bases lay between the germline ends. CDR3 protein: CASSRQTGQSEAFF. For the CDR3, the DNA is TGTGCCAGTAGCCGCCAGACCGGACAGTCTGAAGCTTTCTTT.

V usage is TRBV6-2 or TRBV6-3 and J usage is TRBJ2-1; D is uncertain. Deletions cut 6 bases from V and 9 bases from J, with 9 bases between. The CDR3 contains 11 residues. CDR1 is MNHEY, CDR2 SVGEGT, per germline. The CDR3 reads CASSLFGEQFF. As DNA, the CDR3 is TGTGCCAGCAGCCTTTTTGGTGAGCAGTTCTTC.

This chain uses TRBV16 with TRBJ2-7; a weak D match, TRBD2 (5 bases). This CDR3 contains 14 residues. With 4 bases removed from V and 3 bases from J, the gap between germline ends came to 13 bases. Germline values: CDR1 KGHSY, CDR2 FQNENV. The CDR3 bases are TGTGCCAGCAGCCCGGGCGAGGGTCGCTACGAGCAGTACTTC. This gives the protein CASSPGEGRYEQYF.

The chain is built from TRBV6-5 and TRBJ2-7; D remains ambiguous. With 0 bases removed from V and 2 bases from J, the gap between germline ends came to 8 bases. Germline-derived CDR1 and CDR2 are MNHEY and SVGAGI. This CDR3 has 14 residues. CDR3 sequence reads: CASSYSNVAYEQYF. For the CDR3, the DNA is TGTGCCAGCAGTTACTCGAACGTAGCCTACGAGCAGTACTTC.

This sequence joins TRBV15 and TRBJ2-5; weak D call: TRBD2 (6 bases). Deletions cut 3 bases from V and 4 bases from J, with 15 bases between. The CDR3 covers 15 residues. Germline lookup yields CDR1 LNHNV and CDR2 YYDKDF (reference sequence). CDR3 sequence: CATSRDYSVRETQYF. The CDR3 DNA sequence: TGTGCCACCAGCAGGGACTACTCCGTCAGAGAGACCCAGTACTTC.

J is TRBJ1-1 and V is TRBV6-1, with TRBD1 identical over 7 bases. This CDR3 spans 15 amino acids. Germline CDR1 reads MNHNS; CDR2 reads SASEGT. Losses at the gene ends were 1 base for V and 0 bases for J; bases not matched to a gene: 2. The CDR3 spells CASSEGGTVNTEAFF. CDR3 coding DNA: TGTGCCAGCAGTGAAGGTGGGACAGTGAACACTGAAGCTTTCTTT.

With regard to this clone: At one end, the junction sequence differs from germline, possibly due to a read error. V usage is TRBV9 and J usage is TRBJ2-1, with TRBD1 matching over 10 bases. The CDR3 is 15 amino acids. The germline gives CDR1 SGDLS, CDR2 YYNGEE. The CDR3 spells CAGSPGTGVHNEQFF. CDR3 sequence (DNA): TGTGCCGGCAGTCCCGGGACAGGGGTCCACAATGAGCAGTTCTTC.

Notes on this clone: Other DNA sequences in this sample translate to the same CDR3. The rearrangement uses TRBV27 and TRBJ2-2, with a weak D call TRBD1 (5 bases). V was clipped by 8 bases and J by 1 base, with 11 bases between them. Germline loops: CDR1 MNHEY, CDR2 SMNVEV (reference sequence). The CDR3 is 14 amino acids. CDR3 residues: CASSWGRNTGELFF. CDR3 in DNA: TGTGCCAGCTCGTGGGGCCGGAACACCGGGGAGCTGTTTTTT.

This chain joins TRBV2 and TRBJ1-6; D perhaps matches TRBD1 (6 bases). Between the trimmed V and J ends, which lost 6 bases and 0 bases, there was a span of 18 bases. This CDR3 comprises 18 residues. The V gene's germline CDR1 is SNHLY and CDR2 FYNNEI. The CDR3 spells CASRSGQLRSSYNSPLHF. CDR3 nucleotides: TGTGCCAGCAGGTCCGGACAGCTCCGGAGCTCCTATAATTCACCCCTCCACTTT. Filled out from reference TRBV2 and TRBJ1-6, the complete variable domain reads EPEVTQTPSHQVTQMGQEVILRCVPISNHLYFYWYRQILGQKVEFLVSFYNNEISEKSEIFDDQFSVERPDGSNFTLKIRSTKLEDSAMYFCASRSGQLRSSYNSPLHFGNGTRLTVT.

V usage is TRBV7-3 and J usage is TRBJ2-3; D possibly matches TRBD1 or TRBD2 (5 bases each). Between the trimmed V and J ends, which lost 3 bases and 4 bases, there was a span of 8 bases. Looked up from germline, CDR1 is SGHTA and CDR2 is FQGTGA. The CDR3 extends over 13 amino acids. CDR3 DNA sequence: TGTGCCAGCAGCTTGGGGGTCCCAGATACGCAGTATTTT. Protein sequence: CASSLGVPDTQYF.

The rearrangement uses TRBV18 and TRBJ2-3; the D call may be TRBD1 or TRBD2 (5 bases each). The CDR3 loop spans 14 amino acids. Trimming stripped 7 bases from V and 3 bases from J, with 14 bases between. Germline CDR1 KGHSH, CDR2 LQKENI. In DNA form, the CDR3 reads TGTGCCAGCTTATCGACTTGGGGGACAGATACGCAGTATTTT. Translating it yields CASLSTWGTDTQYF.

The chain employs TRBV6-2 or TRBV6-3 and TRBJ1-2; no clear D. V was clipped by 5 bases and J by 4 bases, with 8 bases between them. Germline CDR1 MNHEY, CDR2 SVGEGT. This CDR3 is 12 amino acids long. CDR3 DNA: TGTGCCAGCAGTGCAAATCTCTATGGCTACACCTTC. Translation gives CASSANLYGYTF.

The genes are TRBV5-6 and TRBJ2-7; 7 nucleotides agree with TRBD2. Germline CDR1 SGHDT, CDR2 YYEEEE. The CDR3 has 14 amino acids. V was pared by 4 bases and J by 3 bases, with 7 bases of the junction left unmatched. CDR3 residues: CASSRGLSLYEQYF. For the CDR3, the DNA is TGTGCCAGCAGCCGGGGACTAAGTCTCTACGAGCAGTACTTC.

V usage is TRBV4-1 and J usage is TRBJ2-5; D tentatively fits TRBD1 or TRBD2 (6 bases each). The CDR3 has 15 residues. V gave up 0 bases and J gave up 5 bases, with 13 bases separating them. Per germline, CDR1 MGHRA and CDR2 YSYEKL. CDR3 sequence: CASSQDFGGRETQYF. The CDR3, as DNA: TGCGCCAGCAGCCAAGATTTCGGGGGCCGGGAGACCCAGTACTTC.

This chain links TRBV6-2 or TRBV6-3 with TRBJ2-1; perhaps TRBD1 as D (6 bases). This CDR3 has 13 residues. Deletions cut 5 bases from V and 3 bases from J, with 8 bases between. CDR1 is MNHEY, CDR2 SVGEGT, per germline. This CDR3 is CASSETGYNEQFF. The CDR3 coding sequence is TGTGCCAGCAGTGAGACAGGCTACAATGAGCAGTTCTTC.

The genes are TRBV28 and TRBJ2-5; D might be TRBD2 (7 bases). V gave up 7 bases and J gave up 4 bases, with 22 bases separating them. The CDR3 length is 16 residues. Germline values: CDR1 MDHEN, CDR2 SYDVKM. In DNA, the CDR3 is TGTGCCAGCACCAGTCGCTCGGGGGGCGTGGGAGAGACCCAGTACTTC. It specifies CASTSRSGGVGETQYF.

This clone was observed a few times. The CDR3 loop is CSVEAVSYNEQFF. The CDR3 region has the DNA TGCAGCGTTGAGGCAGTCTCCTACAATGAGCAGTTCTTC. This rearrangement joins TRBV29-1 to TRBJ2-1; D gene ambiguous. V lost 3 bases, J lost 0 bases, and 6 bases lay in between. Germline-derived CDR1 and CDR2 are SQVTM and ANQGSEA. CDR3 length: 13 residues.

This rearrangement joins TRBV6-1 to TRBJ1-1; D gene ambiguous. Trimming left V 3 bases short and J 10 bases short, with 12 bases between. Germline loops: CDR1 MNHNS, CDR2 SASEGT. This CDR3 is 12 amino acids long. The CDR3 DNA sequence: TGTGCCAGCAGTGACGGACGCCGGGGAGCTTTCTTT. It is translated as CASSDGRRGAFF.